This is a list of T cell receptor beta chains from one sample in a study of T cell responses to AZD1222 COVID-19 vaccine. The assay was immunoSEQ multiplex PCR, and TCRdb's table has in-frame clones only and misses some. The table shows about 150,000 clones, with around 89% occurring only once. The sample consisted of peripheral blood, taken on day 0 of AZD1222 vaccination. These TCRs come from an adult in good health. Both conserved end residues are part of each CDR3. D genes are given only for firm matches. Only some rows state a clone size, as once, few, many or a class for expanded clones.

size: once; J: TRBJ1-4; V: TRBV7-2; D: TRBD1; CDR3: CASSEGQGLDEKLFF; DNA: TGTGCCAGCAGCGAGGGACAGGGGCTGGATGAAAAACTGTTTTTT
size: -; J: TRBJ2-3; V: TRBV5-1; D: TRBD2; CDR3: CATSRAASGRSTDTQYF; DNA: TGCGCCACCTCCAGAGCGGCCAGCGGGAGATCGACAGATACGCAGTATTTT
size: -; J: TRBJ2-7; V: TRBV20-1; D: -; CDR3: CSAQRDEQYF; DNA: TGCAGTGCCCAGCGGGACGAGCAGTACTTC
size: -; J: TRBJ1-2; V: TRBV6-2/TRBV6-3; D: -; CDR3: CASSYDPESYGYTF; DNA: TGTGCCAGCAGTTACGACCCGGAAAGCTATGGCTACACCTTC
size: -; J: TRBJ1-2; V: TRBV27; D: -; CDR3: CASSLKVSGTVHGYTF; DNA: TGTGCCAGCAGTTTAAAGGTCTCAGGGACCGTGCATGGCTACACCTTC
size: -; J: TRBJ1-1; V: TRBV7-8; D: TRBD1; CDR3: CASSSARGVNTEAFF; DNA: TGTGCCAGCAGTTCCGCCAGGGGGGTGAACACTGAAGCTTTCTTT
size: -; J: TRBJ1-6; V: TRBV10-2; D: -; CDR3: CASSDRTANSPLHF; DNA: TGCGCCAGCAGTGACCGGACAGCAAATTCACCCCTCCACTTT
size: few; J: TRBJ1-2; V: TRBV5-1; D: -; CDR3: CASSPDRRTYGYTF; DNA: TGCGCCAGCAGCCCCGATAGACGGACGTATGGCTACACCTTC
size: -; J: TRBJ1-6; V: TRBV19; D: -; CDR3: CASRDLVGRVNSPLHF; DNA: TGTGCCAGTAGAGATTTGGTGGGCAGGGTAAATTCACCCCTCCACTTT
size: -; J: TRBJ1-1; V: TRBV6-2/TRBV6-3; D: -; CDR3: CASSKTALNTEAFF; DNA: TGTGCCAGCAGCAAGACAGCTTTGAACACTGAAGCTTTCTTT
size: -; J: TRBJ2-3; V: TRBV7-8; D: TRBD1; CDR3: CASSLGQGTDTQYF; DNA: TGTGCCAGCAGCCTGGGACAGGGGACAGATACGCAGTATTTT
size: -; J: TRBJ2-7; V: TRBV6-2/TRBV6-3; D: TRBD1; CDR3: CASSYSRTGAPYEQYF; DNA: TGTGCCAGCAGTTACTCGAGGACAGGGGCGCCCTACGAGCAGTACTTC
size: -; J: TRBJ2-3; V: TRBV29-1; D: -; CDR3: CSVEGNPDTQYF; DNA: TGCAGCGTTGAAGGGAACCCAGATACGCAGTATTTT
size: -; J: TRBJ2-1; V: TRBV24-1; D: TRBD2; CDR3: CATSGTSGLNEQFF; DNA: TGTGCCACCAGTGGGACTAGCGGACTAAATGAGCAGTTCTTC
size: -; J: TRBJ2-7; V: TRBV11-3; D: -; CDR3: CASSPLGGSYEQYF; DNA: TGTGCCAGCAGCCCTCTTGGGGGTTCCTACGAGCAGTACTTC
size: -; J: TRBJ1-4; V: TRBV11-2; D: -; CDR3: CASSRGSRGTNEKLFF; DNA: TGTGCCAGCAGCCGGGGATCTCGAGGGACTAATGAAAAACTGTTTTTT
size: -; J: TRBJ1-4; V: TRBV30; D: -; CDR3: CAWSGHRVEKLFF; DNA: TGTGCCTGGAGTGGTCACAGGGTTGAAAAACTGTTTTTT
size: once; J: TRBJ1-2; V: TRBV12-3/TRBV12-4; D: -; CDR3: CASTLRNGYTF; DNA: TGTGCCAGCACCCTAAGAAATGGCTACACCTTC
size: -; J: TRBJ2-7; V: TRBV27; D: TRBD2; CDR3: CASSPAGGGAYEQYF; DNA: TGTGCCAGCAGTCCGGCGGGGGGAGGGGCCTACGAGCAGTACTTC
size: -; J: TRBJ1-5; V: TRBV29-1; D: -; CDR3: CSVVGGRDQPQHF; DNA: TGCAGCGTTGTAGGGGGGAGGGATCAGCCCCAGCATTTT
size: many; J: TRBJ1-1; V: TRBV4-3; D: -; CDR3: CASTTDVGQYEAFF; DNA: TGCGCCAGCACCACCGACGTGGGTCAATATGAAGCTTTCTTT
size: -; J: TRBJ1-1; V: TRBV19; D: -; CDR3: CASSIDRRNTEAFF; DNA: TGTGCCAGTAGTATAGACCGGAGGAACACTGAAGCTTTCTTT
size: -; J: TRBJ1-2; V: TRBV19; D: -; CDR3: CATHLSMRSNGNYGYTF; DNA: TGTGCCACCCACCTTTCCATGCGCTCCAACGGTAACTATGGCTACACCTTC
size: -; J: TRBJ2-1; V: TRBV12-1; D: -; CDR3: CASSPGGLPYNEQFF; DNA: TGTGCCAGCAGCCCCGGAGGGCTTCCCTACAATGAGCAGTTCTTC
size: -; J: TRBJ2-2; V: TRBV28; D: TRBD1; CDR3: CASSWLWDRNTGELFF; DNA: TGTGCCAGCAGTTGGTTATGGGACAGAAACACCGGGGAGCTGTTTTTT
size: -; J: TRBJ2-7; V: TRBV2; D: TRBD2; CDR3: CASMESASGILLGYEQYF; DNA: TGTGCCAGCATGGAGTCAGCTAGCGGGATTCTACTAGGGTACGAGCAGTACTTC
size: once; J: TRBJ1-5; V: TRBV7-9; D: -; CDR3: CASSFGSNQPQHF; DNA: TGTGCCAGCAGCTTTGGGAGTAATCAGCCCCAGCATTTT
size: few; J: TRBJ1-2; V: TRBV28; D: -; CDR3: CASSLLQGGYTF; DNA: TGTGCCAGCAGTTTATTACAGGGCGGCTACACCTTC
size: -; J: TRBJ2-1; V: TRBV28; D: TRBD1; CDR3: CASSLAGQGATEQFF; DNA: TGTGCCAGCAGTTTAGCCGGACAGGGGGCCACTGAGCAGTTCTTC
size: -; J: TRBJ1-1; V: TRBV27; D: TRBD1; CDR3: CASSSGTGGTEAFF; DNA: TGTGCCAGCAGTTCAGGGACAGGGGGTACTGAAGCTTTCTTT
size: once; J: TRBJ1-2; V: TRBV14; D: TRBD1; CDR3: CASSHIGGQGGYGYTF; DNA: TGTGCCAGCAGCCACATCGGTGGACAGGGAGGATATGGCTACACCTTC
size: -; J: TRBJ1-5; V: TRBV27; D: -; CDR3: CASSWSGNSNQPQHF; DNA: TGTGCCAGCAGTTGGTCAGGCAATAGCAATCAGCCCCAGCATTTT
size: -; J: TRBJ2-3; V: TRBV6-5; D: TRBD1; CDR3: CASSYSGTGRTDTQYF; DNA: TGTGCCAGCAGTTACAGCGGGACAGGGAGGACAGATACGCAGTATTTT
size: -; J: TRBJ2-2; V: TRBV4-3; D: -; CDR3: CASSQELGGTGELFF; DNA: TGCGCCAGCAGCCAAGAGCTAGGGGGAACCGGGGAGCTGTTTTTT
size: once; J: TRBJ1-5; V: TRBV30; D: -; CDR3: CAWSLGDVEPQHF; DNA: TGTGCCTGGAGTTTAGGTGATGTTGAGCCCCAGCATTTT
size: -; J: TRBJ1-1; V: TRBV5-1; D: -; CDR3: CASRLRDGMNTEAFF; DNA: TGCGCCAGCCGCCTTCGGGACGGGATGAACACTGAAGCTTTCTTT
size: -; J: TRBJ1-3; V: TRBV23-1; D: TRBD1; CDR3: CASSHPLTGSSSGNTIYF; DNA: TGCGCCAGCAGTCACCCCTTGACAGGGTCAAGCTCTGGAAACACCATATATTTT
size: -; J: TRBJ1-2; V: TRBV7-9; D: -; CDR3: CASRRGDYGYTF; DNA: TGTGCCAGCAGGAGAGGTGACTATGGCTACACCTTC
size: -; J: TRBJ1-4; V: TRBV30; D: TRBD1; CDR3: CAWSRQGTQEKLFF; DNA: TGTGCCTGGAGTCGACAGGGTACACAAGAGAAACTGTTTTTT
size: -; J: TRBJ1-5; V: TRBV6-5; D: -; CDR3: CASRREDYSNQPQHF; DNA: TGTGCCAGCAGGAGGGAAGATTATAGCAATCAGCCCCAGCATTTT
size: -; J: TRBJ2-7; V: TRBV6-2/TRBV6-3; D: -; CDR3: CASSSVYEQYF; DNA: TGTGCCAGCAGTTCCGTCTACGAGCAGTACTTC
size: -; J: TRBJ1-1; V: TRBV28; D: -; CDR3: CASRDGGNTEAFF; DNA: TGTGCCAGCAGAGACGGGGGTAACACTGAAGCTTTCTTT
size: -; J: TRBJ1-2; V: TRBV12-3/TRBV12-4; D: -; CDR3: CASSSIATYGYTF; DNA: TGTGCCAGCAGTTCCATCGCGACCTATGGCTACACCTTC
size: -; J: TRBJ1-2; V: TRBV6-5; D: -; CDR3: CASRTGVTRPTF; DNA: TGTGCCAGCAGGACCGGGGTTACCCGCCCTACCTTC
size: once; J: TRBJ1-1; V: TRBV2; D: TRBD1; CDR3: CASSRPGQAVEAFF; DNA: TGTGCCAGCAGTCGCCCGGGACAGGCTGTTGAAGCTTTCTTT
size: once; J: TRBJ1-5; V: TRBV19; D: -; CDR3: CASSQTGTNQPQHF; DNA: TGTGCCAGTAGTCAAACAGGGACCAATCAGCCCCAGCATTTT
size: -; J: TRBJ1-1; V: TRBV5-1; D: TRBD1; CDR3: CASSLATQGSEAFF; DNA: TGCGCCAGCAGCTTGGCGACACAGGGGTCTGAAGCTTTCTTT
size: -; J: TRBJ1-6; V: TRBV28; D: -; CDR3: CASSFGVGTNSPLHF; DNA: TGTGCCAGCAGTTTTGGCGTAGGCACCAATTCACCCCTCCACTTT
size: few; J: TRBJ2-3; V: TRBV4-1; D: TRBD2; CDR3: CASSQDGLLSGGDTQYF; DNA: TGCGCCAGCAGCCAAGATGGGCTCCTATCGGGAGGAGATACGCAGTATTTT
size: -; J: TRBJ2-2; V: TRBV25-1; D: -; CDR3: CASSVQGVDTGELFF; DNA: TGTGCCAGCAGTGTTCAGGGCGTGGACACCGGGGAGCTGTTTTTT
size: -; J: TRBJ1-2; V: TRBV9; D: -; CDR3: CASSPWTGGYTF; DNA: TGTGCCAGCAGCCCCTGGACCGGCGGCTACACCTTC
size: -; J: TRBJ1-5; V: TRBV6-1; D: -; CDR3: CASSENSRGHQPQHF; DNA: TGTGCCAGCAGTGAAAACAGCCGGGGCCATCAGCCCCAGCATTTT
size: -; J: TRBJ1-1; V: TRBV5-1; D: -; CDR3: CASSLAENTEAFF; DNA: TGCGCCAGCAGCTTGGCAGAAAACACTGAAGCTTTCTTT
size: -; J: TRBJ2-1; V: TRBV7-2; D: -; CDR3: CASSLGPGGTYNEQFF; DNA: TGTGCCAGCAGCTTAGGGCCAGGAGGGACCTACAATGAGCAGTTCTTC
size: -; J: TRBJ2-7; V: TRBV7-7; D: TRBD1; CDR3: CASSLLGTDLTYEQYF; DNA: TGTGCTAGCAGCTTACTCGGGACAGATCTTACCTACGAGCAGTACTTC
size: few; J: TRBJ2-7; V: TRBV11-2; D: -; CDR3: CASSLEGGISYEQYF; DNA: TGTGCCAGCAGCTTAGAGGGCGGGATTAGCTACGAGCAGTACTTC
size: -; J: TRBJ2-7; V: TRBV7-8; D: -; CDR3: CASSLSQGPYEQYF; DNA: TGTGCCAGCAGCTTATCCCAGGGGCCCTACGAGCAGTACTTC
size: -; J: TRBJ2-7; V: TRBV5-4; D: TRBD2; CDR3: CASRTSGRHEQYF; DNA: TGTGCCAGCAGGACTAGCGGGCGCCACGAGCAGTACTTC
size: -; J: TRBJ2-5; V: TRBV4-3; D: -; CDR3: CASSQALGLGETQYF; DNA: TGCGCCAGCAGCCAAGCATTGGGGTTAGGAGAGACCCAGTACTTC